This T cell receptor beta chain was found in a study of OX40 agonist ivuxolimab in advanced cancers. Overall study context: Patients were treated with ivuxolimab, an agonistic anti-OX40 (CD134) antibody. Every 2 weeks, ivuxolimab was infused into the patients intravenously at between 0.01 and 10 mg/kg. Males comprised around four fifths of the group, whose mean age was around 62 years (range about 20 to 85). Study-wide results and caveats: Among patients with partial responses at 0.1-3.0 mg/kg, clonal expansion was among the lowest.

The germline V gene has CDR1 MNHEY and CDR2 SVGAGI. The junction had 13 bases not matched to a gene; V was cut back by 11 bases and J by 7 bases. The CDR3 runs to 14 residues. As concerns this clone: Its antigen is not identified.

Produced via immunoSEQ multiplex PCR; TCRdb's table is partial and in-frame only. The data show 45,000 to 55,000 clones, with around 83% seen just once and 9.9% held by the top ten. The receptor's source is an adult with an advanced solid tumor such as melanoma, head and neck, liver or kidney cancer. The rearrangement joins TRBV6-5 to TRBJ2-2, with 7 bases that match TRBD1. The sequences come from CD4+ or CD8+ T cells sorted from blood, collected in a trial of the OX40 agonist ivuxolimab. The CDR3 DNA is TGTGCCGCTCACACAGGGGCAATCATCGGGGAGCTGTTTTTT. This codes for CAAHTGAIIGELFF.